A selection of T cell receptor beta chains follows, all from one sample in a study of blood T cell repertoires in COVID-19. Using immunoSEQ multiplex PCR, the repertoire was profiled, and TCRdb retains in-frame clones only, with some absent. The table records hundreds of thousands of clones, roughly 89% of them present only once. Sequencing input: PBMCs or T cells enriched from blood (not recorded which). All receptors derive from a woman in her late teens or twenties who had recovered from COVID-19. CDR3s include the opening cysteine and the closing phenylalanine or tryptophan. Each record gives: V gene, D gene, clone size, J gene, CDR3 DNA, CDR3 protein. The D gene is left open where the match is weak. Size values are once, few and many counts, or a class for expanded clones, and some rows have none.

TRBV5-1	-	-	TRBJ1-3	TGCGCCAGCAGCTCCAGTGTTGGAAACACCATATATTTT	CASSSSVGNTIYF
TRBV6-1	TRBD1	-	TRBJ2-6	TGTGCCAGCAGTGAGGGACAGGTCTCTGGGGCCAACGTCCTGACTTTC	CASSEGQVSGANVLTF
TRBV28	TRBD1	-	TRBJ2-1	TGTGCCAGCAGTTTTGTCGCCGGGACAGGGGTTCGCAATGAGCAGTTCTTC	CASSFVAGTGVRNEQFF
TRBV19	-	-	TRBJ2-6	TGTGCCAGTAGTATTTTAGACTCTGGGGCCAACGTCCTGACTTTC	CASSILDSGANVLTF
TRBV28	TRBD1	-	TRBJ1-1	TGTGCCAGCAGTTCCCCCGGGACAGGGGGCAGGTCGAACGCTGAAGCTTTCTTT	CASSSPGTGGRSNAEAFF
TRBV7-6	-	-	TRBJ2-2	TGTGCCAGCAGCTTAGAAGCTTGGGGGCCCGGCGGGGAGCTGTTTTTT	CASSLEAWGPGGELFF
TRBV4-2	-	-	TRBJ1-1	TGTGCCAGCAGCCGAACAGGGCTGAACACTGAAGCTTTCTTT	CASSRTGLNTEAFF
TRBV5-4	TRBD1	-	TRBJ1-2	TGTGCCAGCAGCTTGGGACAGGGGAACTATGGCTACACCTTC	CASSLGQGNYGYTF
TRBV5-1	-	-	TRBJ2-2	TGCGCCAGCTACTTTATGACAGGAGCGAACACCGGGGAGCTGTTTTTT	CASYFMTGANTGELFF
TRBV11-2	-	-	TRBJ1-2	TGTGCCAGCAGCTATTTAGGAGCGAACTATGGCTACACCTTC	CASSYLGANYGYTF
TRBV5-4	-	-	TRBJ1-2	TGTGCCAGCAAAAAACAGGGTACCCCTAACTATGGCTACACCTTC	CASKKQGTPNYGYTF
TRBV7-2	-	-	TRBJ1-3	TGTGCCAGCAGCATCGGAGGGACCGGAAACACCATATATTTT	CASSIGGTGNTIYF
TRBV19	-	-	TRBJ2-5	TGTGCCACCAGGGCCTCAGGCGGGGGCCTAGAGACCCAGTACTTC	CATRASGGGLETQYF
TRBV11-2	-	-	TRBJ2-5	TGTGCCAGCAGCGCCGGACTCCCGGAGACCCAGTACTTC	CASSAGLPETQYF
TRBV7-2	-	once	TRBJ1-1	TGTGCCAGCAGCCGGGGGGACACTGAAGCTTTCTTT	CASSRGDTEAFF
TRBV7-2	TRBD2	once	TRBJ2-1	TGTGCCAGCAGCTCAATAGCGGGAGGGCCCCACAATGAGCAGTTCTTC	CASSSIAGGPHNEQFF
TRBV6-2/TRBV6-3	-	-	TRBJ2-1	TGTGCCAGCCGCCCAGCCGGGGACTTAAAAAATGAGCAGTTCTTC	CASRPAGDLKNEQFF
TRBV6-1	TRBD2	-	TRBJ2-6	TGTGCCAGCAGTGAAGCTCGGGGGGCTGGGGCCAACGTCCTGACTTTC	CASSEARGAGANVLTF
TRBV6-6	TRBD1	-	TRBJ2-7	TGTGCCAGCAGTTACTCCAGGACAGGGGGCTACGAGCAGTACTTC	CASSYSRTGGYEQYF
TRBV6-4	-	-	TRBJ2-3	TGTGCCAGCAGTGACTATACGACAGATAGCACAGATACGCAGTATTTT	CASSDYTTDSTDTQYF
TRBV6-5	TRBD2	once	TRBJ2-3	TGTGCCAGCAGCCCCGGGACTAGCAGCACAGATACGCAGTATTTT	CASSPGTSSTDTQYF
TRBV18	-	-	TRBJ1-2	TGTGCCAGCTCCGAGACAGGCATTGACTATGGCTACACCTTC	CASSETGIDYGYTF
TRBV3-1/TRBV3-2	-	-	TRBJ2-2	TGTGCCAGCAGCCAAGGCGGGTACGGGGAGCTGTTTTTT	CASSQGGYGELFF
TRBV7-8	TRBD2	-	TRBJ2-7	TGTGCCAGCAGCCGAGATCGGACTAGCGGCGAGCAGTACTTC	CASSRDRTSGEQYF
TRBV24-1	-	-	TRBJ1-3	TGTGCCACCAGTGACTCCAGGGTCGCCGGAAACACCATATATTTT	CATSDSRVAGNTIYF
TRBV5-5	-	-	TRBJ1-1	TGTGCCAGCAGCTTGGCCCAGGGCTGGACTGAAGCTTTCTTT	CASSLAQGWTEAFF
TRBV19	TRBD2	-	TRBJ2-1	TGTGCCAGTAGCTCTAGCGGGGGGGCCAATGAGCAGTTCTTC	CASSSSGGANEQFF
TRBV29-1	TRBD1	-	TRBJ1-2	TGCAGCGTCCGCAGGGGGCATGGCTACACCTTC	CSVRRGHGYTF
TRBV4-3	TRBD1	-	TRBJ1-1	TGCGCCAGCAGCCACTCAGACAGGGCGAACACTGAAGCTTTCTTT	CASSHSDRANTEAFF
TRBV10-3	TRBD2	-	TRBJ2-5	TGTGCCATCAGCGGTGCCAGACTAGCGGGAGAAGAGACCCAGTACTTC	CAISGARLAGEETQYF
TRBV18	TRBD2	-	TRBJ2-3	TGTGCCAGCTCACCATCGCTCGTTCTAGCGGGAGAATGGGATACGCAGTATTTT	CASSPSLVLAGEWDTQYF
TRBV7-3	-	-	TRBJ2-7	TGTGCCAGCAGCTTAAATGGAGGAGCCGCCTACGAGCAGTACTTC	CASSLNGGAAYEQYF
TRBV7-2	-	-	TRBJ2-2	TGTGCCAGCAGCCCGCGAGGTGCAGGGCTCTCGGGGGAGCTGTTTTTT	CASSPRGAGLSGELFF
TRBV25-1	-	-	TRBJ2-2	TGTGCCAGCAGTAGGCAGGTTACCGGGGAGCTGTTTTTT	CASSRQVTGELFF
TRBV28	-	-	TRBJ2-2	TGTGCCAGCAGTTTATTCCCAGGAAACACCGGGGAGCTGTTTTTT	CASSLFPGNTGELFF
TRBV11-2	TRBD1	-	TRBJ2-5	TGTGCCAGCAGCTTAGCCTCAGGGGGCGCGGAGACCCAGTACTTC	CASSLASGGAETQYF
TRBV13	TRBD1	-	TRBJ1-2	TGTGCCAGCAGCTTACCAGGGGGTGCTAACTATGGCTACACCTTC	CASSLPGGANYGYTF
TRBV27	TRBD2	-	TRBJ2-3	TGTGCCAGCAGGATACTAGCGGGAGGGCCTTACACGCAGTATTTT	CASRILAGGPYTQYF
TRBV5-1	TRBD1	-	TRBJ1-1	TGCGCCAGCAGCTTGTTTGGACAGGGCTCTATGGCTGAAGCTTTCTTT	CASSLFGQGSMAEAFF
TRBV12-5	-	-	TRBJ1-1	TGTGCTAGTGGTTTGGTACTAGTATTGGGGTCTACCACTGAAGCTTTCTTT	CASGLVLVLGSTTEAFF
TRBV28	-	-	TRBJ1-2	TGTGCCAGCAGTTTCGGGGTTAATGGCTACACCTTC	CASSFGVNGYTF
TRBV18	-	-	TRBJ1-1	TGTGCCAGCACAAAACGGGACAAAATGAACACTGAAGCTTTCTTT	CASTKRDKMNTEAFF
TRBV28	TRBD1	-	TRBJ1-2	TGTGCCAGCAGTACCGGACAGGGGGCTTTCCCTATCTATGGCTACACCTTC	CASSTGQGAFPIYGYTF
TRBV29-1	TRBD2	-	TRBJ2-5	TGCAGCGTTGATCGTAGCGGGACTTCGGAGACCCAGTACTTC	CSVDRSGTSETQYF
TRBV5-4	TRBD1	-	TRBJ1-1	TGTGCCAGCAGCTTGTATACAGGGGCGGGCACTGAAGCTTTCTTT	CASSLYTGAGTEAFF
TRBV6-5	TRBD1	-	TRBJ1-5	TGTGCCAGCAGTTACTCTGGGACAGAAAATCAGCCCCAGCATTTT	CASSYSGTENQPQHF
TRBV30	TRBD1	-	TRBJ1-2	TGTGCCTGGGACCAGGGGGGCGGGGACGATGGCTACACCTTC	CAWDQGGGDDGYTF
TRBV2	TRBD1	once	TRBJ2-6	TGTGCCAGCACGCCGGGACAGGGGATTACCGGGGCCAACGTCCTGACTTTC	CASTPGQGITGANVLTF
TRBV7-9	TRBD1	-	TRBJ1-2	TGTGCCACGCTTAACCACCCTCGGACAGACCCCAGGGGGGACTATGGCTACACCTTC	CATLNHPRTDPRGDYGYTF
TRBV4-3	-	-	TRBJ1-1	TGCGCCAGCAGCCAAGCGGCGGTGCGGGTGAGTGGCATGAACACTGAAGCTTTCTTT	CASSQAAVRVSGMNTEAFF
TRBV7-8	-	-	TRBJ2-7	TGTGCCAGCAGCTTACCCCGGGGTTACTCCTACGAGCAGTACTTC	CASSLPRGYSYEQYF
TRBV11-2	TRBD2	-	TRBJ2-7	TGTGCCAGCAGCCCCACGCTGACTAGCGGGAGCTCCTACGAGCAGTACTTC	CASSPTLTSGSSYEQYF
TRBV7-3	TRBD2	-	TRBJ2-1	TGTGCCAGCAGCTCTATTCCGGGACTAGCGACCTACAATGAGCAGTTCTTC	CASSSIPGLATYNEQFF
TRBV11-2	TRBD2	once	TRBJ2-7	TGTGCCAGCAGCTTTCAACTAGCGGGCGAGCAGTACTTC	CASSFQLAGEQYF
TRBV3-1/TRBV3-2	-	-	TRBJ1-1	TGTGCCAGCAGCCAAGATCGGGGTCGCACGGACACTGAAGCTTTCTTT	CASSQDRGRTDTEAFF
TRBV27	TRBD1	-	TRBJ1-2	TGTGCCAGCAATCCCAAAGCGGGAACCACACAGGGGGCGCGTCGGTATGGCTACACCTTC	CASNPKAGTTQGARRYGYTF
TRBV18	TRBD1	-	TRBJ1-2	TGTGCCAGCTCGGCCGGACAGGGGAAGGATGGCTACACCTTC	CASSAGQGKDGYTF
TRBV2	TRBD1	-	TRBJ1-1	TGTGCCAGCAGTGAAATGACAGGGGGCGCCGACACTGAAGCTTTCTTT	CASSEMTGGADTEAFF
TRBV28	-	once	TRBJ1-2	TGTGCCAGCAGGCAACACCGGGAGAACTATGGCTACACCTTC	CASRQHRENYGYTF
TRBV5-8	TRBD1	-	TRBJ2-6	TGTGCCAGCAGAAATAGACAGGGGGCGGACTCTGGGGCCAACGTCCTGACTTTC	CASRNRQGADSGANVLTF